This T cell receptor beta chain was identified in a study of cytomegalovirus exposure and HLA in healthy donors. The CDR3 has 17 amino acids. Per the germline V gene, CDR1 is SGHDN and CDR2 is FVKESK. V dropped 0 bases and J dropped 6; count of bases not matched to a gene: 10. The PCR ran on 60 Vbeta and 13 Jbeta primers. Data came from immunoSEQ multiplex PCR; TCRdb stores just in-frame clones and leaves some out. The profile covers 95,000 to 100,000 clones, with roughly 76% appearing a single time and approximately 4% taken by the ten largest. Input material: PBMCs. The receptor's source is a man aged 35-49 years in good health and CMV-seronegative. The chain carries TRBV14 and TRBJ2-1; 8 nucleotides align to TRBD2. DNA of the CDR3: TGTGCCAGCAGCCAAGATCTGGGTAGCGGGGCACGCAATGAGCAGTTCTTC. Its translation: CASSQDLGSGARNEQFF.